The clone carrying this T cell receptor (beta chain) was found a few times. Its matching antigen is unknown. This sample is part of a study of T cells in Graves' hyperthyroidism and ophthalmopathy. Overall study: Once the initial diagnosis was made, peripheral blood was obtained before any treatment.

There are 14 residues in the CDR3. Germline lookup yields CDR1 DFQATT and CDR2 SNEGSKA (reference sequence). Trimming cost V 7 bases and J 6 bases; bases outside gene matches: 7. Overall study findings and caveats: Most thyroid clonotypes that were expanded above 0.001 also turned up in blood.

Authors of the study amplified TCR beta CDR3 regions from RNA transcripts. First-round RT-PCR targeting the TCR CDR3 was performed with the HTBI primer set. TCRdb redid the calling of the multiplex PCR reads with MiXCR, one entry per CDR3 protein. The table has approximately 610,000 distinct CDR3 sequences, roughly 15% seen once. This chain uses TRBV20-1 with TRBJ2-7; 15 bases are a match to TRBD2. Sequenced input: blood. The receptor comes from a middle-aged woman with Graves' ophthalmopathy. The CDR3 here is CSVRGGLAGGEQYF. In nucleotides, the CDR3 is TGCAGTGTTAGGGGGGGACTAGCGGGAGGCGAGCAGTACTTC.